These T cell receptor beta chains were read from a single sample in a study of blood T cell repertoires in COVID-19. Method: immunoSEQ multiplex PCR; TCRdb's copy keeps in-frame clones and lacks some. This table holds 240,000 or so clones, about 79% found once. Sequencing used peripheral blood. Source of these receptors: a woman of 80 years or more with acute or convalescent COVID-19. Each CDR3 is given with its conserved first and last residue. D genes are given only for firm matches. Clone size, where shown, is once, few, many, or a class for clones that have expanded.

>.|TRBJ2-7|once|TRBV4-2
CASSQSRDPLYEQYF
TGTGCCAGCAGCCAATCGCGGGATCCGTTATACGAGCAGTACTTC
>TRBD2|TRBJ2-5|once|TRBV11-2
CASSVNSGGPQETQYF
TGTGCCAGCAGCGTCAACAGCGGGGGACCCCAAGAGACCCAGTACTTC
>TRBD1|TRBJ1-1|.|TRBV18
CASSPTGTGGVRTGPEAFF
TGTGCCAGCTCACCGACCGGGACAGGGGGCGTCCGGACAGGCCCTGAAGCTTTCTTT
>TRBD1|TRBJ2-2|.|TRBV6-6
CASSYEGQGSSGELFF
TGTGCCAGCAGTTACGAGGGACAGGGCAGTTCCGGGGAGCTGTTTTTT
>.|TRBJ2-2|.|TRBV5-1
CASSLKPRAANTGELFF
TGCGCCAGCAGCTTGAAGCCCAGGGCTGCGAACACCGGGGAGCTGTTTTTT
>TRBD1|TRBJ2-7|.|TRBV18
CASSPTGGGYEQYF
TGTGCCAGCTCACCGACAGGGGGCGGATACGAGCAGTACTTC
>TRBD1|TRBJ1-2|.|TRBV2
CASSQRGPSGYTF
TGTGCCAGCAGTCAAAGGGGGCCAAGTGGCTACACCTTC
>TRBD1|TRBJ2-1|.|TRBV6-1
CASSGGEQGARNEQFF
TGTGCCAGCAGTGGAGGGGAACAGGGGGCGAGAAATGAGCAGTTCTTC
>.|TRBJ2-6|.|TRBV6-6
CASSYPTSGANVLTF
TGTGCCAGCAGTTACCCGACTTCTGGGGCCAACGTCCTGACTTTC
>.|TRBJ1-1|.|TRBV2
CASRGADVANTEAFF
TGTGCCAGCAGAGGAGCGGACGTAGCGAACACTGAAGCTTTCTTT
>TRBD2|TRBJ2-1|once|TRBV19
CASKEGLAYNEQFF
TGTGCCAGTAAAGAGGGACTAGCCTACAATGAGCAGTTCTTC
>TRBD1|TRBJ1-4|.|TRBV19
CASGYRGPFEKLFF
TGTGCCAGTGGCTACAGGGGGCCCTTTGAAAAACTGTTTTTT
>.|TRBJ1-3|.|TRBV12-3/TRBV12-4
CASNRDSGNTIYF
TGTGCCAGTAACCGGGACTCTGGAAACACCATATATTTT
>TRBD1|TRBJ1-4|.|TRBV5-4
CASSPGQGEKLFF
TGTGCCAGCAGCCCCGGACAGGGTGAAAAACTGTTTTTT
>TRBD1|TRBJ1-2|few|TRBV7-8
CASSARDSYGYTF
TGTGCCAGCAGCGCCCGGGACAGCTATGGCTACACCTTC
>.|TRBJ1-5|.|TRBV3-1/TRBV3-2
CASSLGGSGQPQHF
TGTGCCAGCAGCCTTGGGGGGTCGGGTCAGCCCCAGCATTTT
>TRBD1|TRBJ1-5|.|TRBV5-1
CASRPDRGDQPQHF
TGCGCCAGCAGGCCGGACAGGGGTGATCAGCCCCAGCATTTT
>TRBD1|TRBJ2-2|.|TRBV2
CASNGQASRSGELFF
TGTGCCAGCAACGGACAGGCCTCCAGGTCCGGGGAGCTGTTTTTT
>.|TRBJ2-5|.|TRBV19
CASSTGSGVRETQYF
TGTGCCAGTAGCACGGGCTCGGGGGTTAGGGAGACCCAGTACTTC
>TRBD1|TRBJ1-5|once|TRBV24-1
CATGTGGQPQHF
TGTGCCACCGGGACAGGAGGTCAGCCCCAGCATTTT
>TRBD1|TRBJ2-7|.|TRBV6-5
CASTIRQGIYEQYF
TGTGCCAGCACCATAAGACAGGGTATCTACGAGCAGTACTTC
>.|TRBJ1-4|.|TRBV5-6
CASSLDSNEKLFF
TGTGCCAGCAGCTTGGACAGTAATGAAAAACTGTTTTTT
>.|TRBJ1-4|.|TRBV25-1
CASSFNPGGLAEKLFF
TGTGCCAGCAGTTTTAACCCTGGAGGGTTGGCTGAAAAACTGTTTTTT
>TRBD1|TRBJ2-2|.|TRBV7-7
CASSLGTWTGGAWNTGELFF
TGTGCTAGCAGCTTGGGGACCTGGACAGGGGGCGCGTGGAACACCGGGGAGCTGTTTTTT
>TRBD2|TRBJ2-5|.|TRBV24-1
CATSDTGWTSSGGETQYF
TGTGCCACCAGTGATACGGGGTGGACTAGCTCCGGGGGGGAGACCCAGTACTTC
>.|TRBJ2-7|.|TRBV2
CASRPGISGEQYF
TGTGCCAGCAGACCTGGGATAAGCGGCGAGCAGTACTTC
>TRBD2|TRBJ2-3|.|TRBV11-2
CASSLPSGGATDTQYF
TGTGCCAGCAGCTTACCTAGCGGGGGGGCCACAGATACGCAGTATTTT
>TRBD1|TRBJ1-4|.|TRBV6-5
CASRPQGEGEKLFF
TGTGCCAGCAGACCACAGGGGGAAGGTGAAAAACTGTTTTTT
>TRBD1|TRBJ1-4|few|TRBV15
CATRPGQATNEKLFF
TGTGCCACCAGACCGGGACAGGCAACTAATGAAAAACTGTTTTTT
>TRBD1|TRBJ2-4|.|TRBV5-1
CASSLGDRGNIQYF
TGCGCCAGCAGCTTGGGGGACAGGGGGAACATTCAGTACTTC
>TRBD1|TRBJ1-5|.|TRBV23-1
CASSQSGRGTGGEGSNQPQHF
TGCGCCAGCAGTCAGTCCGGTCGGGGGACAGGGGGGGAAGGAAGCAATCAGCCCCAGCATTTT
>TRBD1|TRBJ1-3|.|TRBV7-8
CATNQGGGNTIYF
TGTGCCACCAACCAGGGGGGCGGAAACACCATATATTTT
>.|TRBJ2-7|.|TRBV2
CASRWVAESYEQYF
TGTGCCAGCCGTTGGGTAGCGGAGTCCTACGAGCAGTACTTC
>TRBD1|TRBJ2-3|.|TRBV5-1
CASSFGQGRNTQYF
TGCGCCAGCAGCTTCGGACAGGGAAGGAATACGCAGTATTTT
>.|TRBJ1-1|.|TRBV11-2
CASSLAGGNTEAFF
TGTGCCAGCAGCTTAGCGGGAGGAAACACTGAAGCTTTCTTT
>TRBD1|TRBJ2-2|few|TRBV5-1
CASSLGRTGHYTGELFF
TGCGCCAGCAGCTTGGGAAGGACAGGGCACTACACCGGGGAGCTGTTTTTT
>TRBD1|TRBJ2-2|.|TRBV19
CASRNRGNTGELFF
TGTGCCAGTAGGAACAGGGGGAACACCGGGGAGCTGTTTTTT
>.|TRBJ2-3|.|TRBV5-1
CASSLGRGLDTQYF
TGCGCCAGCAGCTTGGGGAGAGGGTTAGATACGCAGTATTTT
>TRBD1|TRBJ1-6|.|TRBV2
CASSVEQGSSYNSPLHF
TGTGCCAGCAGTGTAGAACAGGGGAGCTCCTATAATTCACCCCTCCACTTT
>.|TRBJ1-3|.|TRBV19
CASRTFGGSGNTIYF
TGTGCCAGTAGGACATTCGGGGGCTCTGGAAACACCATATATTTT
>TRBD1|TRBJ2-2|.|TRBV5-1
CASSLAAQGQGVTGELFF
TGCGCCAGCAGCTTGGCCGCCCAGGGACAGGGAGTCACCGGGGAGCTGTTTTTT
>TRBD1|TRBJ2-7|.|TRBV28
CASSLFETGGAGQYF
TGTGCCAGCAGTTTATTCGAGACAGGGGGCGCGGGGCAGTACTTC
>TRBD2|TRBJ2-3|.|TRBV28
CASSRGGLADTQYF
TGTGCCAGCAGTCGGGGGGGCCTCGCAGATACGCAGTATTTT
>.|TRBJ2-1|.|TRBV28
CASSPPALWGTYNEQFF
TGTGCCAGCAGTCCGCCCGCCCTCTGGGGGACTTACAATGAGCAGTTCTTC
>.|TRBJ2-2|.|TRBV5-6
CASSQSPGSSTGELFF
TGTGCCAGCAGCCAATCTCCGGGAAGCTCCACCGGGGAGCTGTTTTTT
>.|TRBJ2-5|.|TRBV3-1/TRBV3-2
CASSQAGQTPWGETQYF
TGTGCCAGCAGCCAAGCCGGACAGACCCCTTGGGGAGAGACCCAGTACTTC
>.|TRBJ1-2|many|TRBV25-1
CASSWQSYGYTF
TGTGCCAGCAGTTGGCAGTCCTATGGCTACACCTTC
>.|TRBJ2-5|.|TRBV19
CASSIVASQETQYF
TGTGCCAGTAGTATTGTAGCTTCGCAAGAGACCCAGTACTTC